The rows below give T cell receptor beta chains drawn from one sample of a study of blood T cell repertoires in COVID-19. Repertoires were generated with immunoSEQ multiplex PCR, while TCRdb's copy carries only in-frame clones and drops some. The table shows roughly 130,000 clones, with around 90% occurring only once. Sequencing used peripheral blood. The source is a man in his sixties with active or convalescent COVID-19. The CDR3 runs from the conserved cysteine through the conserved F or W. The order of the fields is V gene, CDR3 protein.

V: TRBV10-3
CDR3: CAISADGGPNTEAFF

V: TRBV28
CDR3: CASSFEGGRGNQPQHF

V: TRBV6-4
CDR3: CASSEAGGVGANVLTF

V: TRBV5-6
CDR3: CASSSHPGQTTYGYTF

V: TRBV5-3
CDR3: CARSQPGDRDWDTEAFF

V: TRBV18
CDR3: CASSPYGGEYEQYF

V: TRBV11-3
CDR3: CASSHSTDTQYF

V: TRBV15
CDR3: CATSRVGLAENTGELFF

V: TRBV5-1
CDR3: CASRMGLGAYEQYF

V: TRBV28
CDR3: CASSWGALGSFEQFF

V: TRBV5-4
CDR3: CASSLDLEETQYF

V: TRBV6-2/TRBV6-3
CDR3: CASSYSGSNQPQHF

V: TRBV7-2
CDR3: CASSLATGSYEQYF

V: TRBV5-1
CDR3: CASSYGQGGNQPQHF

V: TRBV11-2
CDR3: CASSVYRGRTDTQYF

V: TRBV6-2/TRBV6-3
CDR3: CASSTSGRQRSEQYF

V: TRBV29-1
CDR3: CSVDRGGREQYF

V: TRBV5-1
CDR3: CASSLGQGFYNEQFF

V: TRBV5-5
CDR3: CASSRLDRASNQPQHF

V: TRBV6-5
CDR3: CASSREGGEAFF

V: TRBV27
CDR3: CASSLVGGSVYEQYF

V: TRBV4-3
CDR3: CASSHGTGEPGYTF

V: TRBV18
CDR3: CASSRSGTQETQYF

V: TRBV19
CDR3: CASTPLGTNTGELFF